These 22 T cell receptor beta chains originate from one sample sequenced in a study of T-cell memory formation after mild COVID-19. MiXCR, applied by TCRdb to the 5' RACE reads, yields one record per CDR3 protein. This sample carries about 560,000 distinct CDR3 sequences, 15% to 20% of them seen once, and the ten largest clones take roughly 7.7%. The specimen was PBMCs or a T cell subset sorted from them (not recorded which). The origin of the receptors is an adult woman who had mild COVID-19 (a few samples of this study predate the infection). Cell type and time point are not known.

This clonotype turned up a few times. The chain carries TRBV5-4 and TRBJ1-3, with D unclear. Germline assignment: CDR1 SGHNT and CDR2 YYREEE (reference sequence). The germline V and J ends were trimmed by 4 bases and 1 base, with 15 bases remaining between them. The CDR3 loop spans 16 amino acids. The CDR3 nucleotides read TGTGCCAGCAGCCGACTTGCCGCCGGATCTGGAAACACCATATATTTT. It encodes CASSRLAAGSGNTIYF.

J is TRBJ2-3 and V is TRBV10-3; tentative D call: TRBD2 (5 bases). Germline V gives CDR1 ENHRY, CDR2 SYGVKD. The CDR3 loop spans 15 amino acids. V was shortened by 0 bases and J by 4 bases, with 11 bases between the two germline ends. As DNA, the CDR3 is TGTGCCATCAGTGAGTCCATACTAGGCGCAGATACGCAGTATTTT. Its protein is CAISESILGADTQYF.

This clonotype was seen a handful of times. The chain joins TRBV10-3 to TRBJ2-7, with TRBD1 matching over 7 bases. CDR1 is ENHRY and CDR2 is SYGVKD in the germline V gene. The CDR3 loop spans 13 amino acids. Losses at the gene ends were 6 bases for V and 3 bases for J; bases not matched to a gene: 5. CDR3 region: CAIRQTGNYEQYF. The CDR3, as DNA: TGTGCCATCAGACAGACAGGGAACTACGAGCAGTACTTC.

The chain combines TRBV5-6 with TRBJ2-2; TRBD2 matches 8 bases. Germline CDR1 SGHDT, CDR2 YYEEEE. This CDR3 region has 15 residues. J gave up 7 bases and V 0 bases, and 5 bases lay outside the gene matches. This chain's CDR3 is CASSLEGLVIGELFF. The CDR3 DNA reads as TGTGCCAGCAGCTTGGAGGGACTAGTAATCGGGGAGCTGTTTTTT.

In its sample, this clonotype was seen a few times. An end of the junction differs from the germline gene, which may be a read error. The J gene is TRBJ2-7, the V gene TRBV7-9; maybe TRBD2 (5 bases). Germline assignment: CDR1 SEHNR and CDR2 FQNEAQ (reference sequence). This CDR3 region has 12 residues. CDR3 sequence reads: CASSLVRGYEDF. The CDR3 DNA reads TGTGCCAGCAGCTTAGTTCGGGGATACGAGGACTTC.

The sample holds many counts of this clonotype. V gene TRBV5-1 combines with J gene TRBJ2-5; 9 bases align to TRBD2. The germline V gene has CDR1 SGHRS and CDR2 YFSETQ. With 0 bases clipped from V and 3 bases from J, the junction kept 6 bases outside the gene matches. The CDR3 runs to 16 residues. The CDR3 is CASSLGFRLAEETQYF. In nucleotides, the CDR3 is TGCGCCAGCAGCTTGGGATTTCGACTAGCGGAAGAGACCCAGTACTTC. The variable domain in full, with the rest retrieved from reference TRBV5-1 and TRBJ2-5, is KAGVTQTPRYLIKTRGQQVTLSCSPISGHRSVSWYQQTPGQGLQFLFEYFSETQRNKGNFPGRFSGRQFSNSRSEMNVSTLELGDSALYLCASSLGFRLAEETQYFGPGTRLLVL.

V and J are TRBV12-3 or TRBV12-4 and TRBJ2-7; 9 nucleotides match TRBD1. Losses at the gene ends were 5 bases for V and 3 bases for J; bases not matched to a gene: 8. The CDR3 is 15 residues long. The CDR3 sequence is CASSAGQGTFYEQYF. The CDR3 DNA reads TGTGCCAGCAGTGCCGGACAGGGGACATTCTACGAGCAGTACTTC.

The chain recombines TRBV19 with TRBJ1-1, with D possibly being TRBD1 (6 bases). The CDR3 is made up of 13 amino acids. V lost 5 bases and J lost 5, with 12 bases in between. The germline gives CDR1 LNHDA, CDR2 SQIVND (reference sequence). The CDR3 coding sequence is TGTGCCAGTAGTTCCTACCAGGGGACTGAAGCTTTCTTT. This translates into CASSSYQGTEAFF.

This clonotype was detected a few times. The chain combines TRBV11-2 with TRBJ2-2; D is ambiguous. CDR3 length: 13 residues. CDR1 and CDR2 from the germline V gene are SGHAT and FQNNGV. Trimming pared 5 bases from V and 3 bases from J, leaving 7 bases between. DNA for the CDR3: TGTGCCAGCAGCCAAAGGGACACCGGGGAGCTGTTTTTT. Protein sequence: CASSQRDTGELFF.

The chain recombines TRBV4-1 with TRBJ2-3; 8 bases map to TRBD1. The junction had 2 bases not matched to a gene; V was cut back by 1 base and J by 2 bases. The CDR3 is 15 amino acids. Germline V CDR1 and CDR2: MGHRA, YSYEKL. Here the CDR3 DNA reads TGCGCCAGCAGCCAAGTGGACAGGGACACAGATACGCAGTATTTT. It encodes CASSQVDRDTDTQYF.

The sample holds many counts of this clonotype. The chain employs TRBV7-9 and TRBJ1-3, with D hard to call. The V and J ends lost 0 bases and 0 bases respectively, with 9 bases between them. From germline, CDR1 is SEHNR and CDR2 FQNEAQ (reference sequence). CDR3 length: 16 amino acids. CDR3 sequence (DNA): TGTGCCAGCAGCTTAGCCACCGGCGGCTCTGGAAACACCATATATTTT. Protein sequence: CASSLATGGSGNTIYF. The full variable domain, in which reference TRBV7-9 and TRBJ1-3 provide the parts outside the CDR3, is DTGVSQNPRHKITKRGQNVTFRCDPISEHNRLYWYRQTLGQGPEFLTYFQNEAQLEKSRLLSDRFSAERPKGSFSTLEIQRTEQGDSAMYLCASSLATGGSGNTIYFGEGSWLTVV.

This clonotype was seen more than once but under ten times. The CDR3 loop is CASIAAGDTEAFF. CDR3 nucleotides: TGTGCCAGTATTGCGGCCGGGGACACTGAAGCTTTCTTT. The chain employs TRBV19 and TRBJ1-1; D not certain. Germline assignment: CDR1 LNHDA and CDR2 SQIVND (reference sequence). The CDR3 contains 13 residues. Between the trimmed V and J ends, which lost 7 bases and 3 bases, there was a span of 12 bases.

The chain links TRBV29-1 to TRBJ2-1; the match to TRBD2 covers 13 bases. The CDR3 runs 18 residues. Germline lookup yields CDR1 SQVTM and CDR2 ANQGSEA. The J segment lost 7 bases and the V segment lost 7 bases, leaving 19 bases of the junction unmatched. CDR3 in DNA: TGCAGCGCATTGGGACGACTAGCGGGGGGTAGGGGTACAAATGAGCAGTTCTTC. Its translation: CSALGRLAGGRGTNEQFF.

This clonotype has more than one count but fewer than ten. V usage is TRBV7-2 and J usage is TRBJ2-5; D is undetermined. CDR1 and CDR2 (germline): SGHTA, FQGNSA. The CDR3 has 12 residues. V was shortened by 0 bases and J by 11 bases, with 10 bases between the two germline ends. The DNA of the CDR3 is TGTGCCAGCAGCTTAGCGGCCCTAGGACAGTACTTC. Protein sequence: CASSLAALGQYF.

This chain links TRBV19 with TRBJ1-6; no clear D gene. V lost 7 bases to trimming and J lost 7 bases, with 8 bases between them. From germline, CDR1 is LNHDA and CDR2 SQIVND (reference sequence). This CDR3 has 12 amino acids. The CDR3 region has the DNA TGTGCCAGTAATGGGTTGAATTCACCCCTCCACTTT. Protein product: CASNGLNSPLHF.

The chain uses TRBV5-1 and TRBJ1-1, with TRBD1 identical over 7 bases. The V gene's germline CDR1 is SGHRS and CDR2 YFSETQ. V trimming: 5 bases; J trimming: 1 base; junction bases outside the gene matches: 8. CDR3 length: 15 residues. CDR3 bases: TGCGCCAGCAGACTAAACACAGGGGCGAACACTGAAGCTTTCTTT. Protein sequence: CASRLNTGANTEAFF.

The CDR3 spells CSASWGRGDQPQHF. Here the CDR3 DNA reads TGCAGTGCTAGTTGGGGCAGGGGTGATCAGCCCCAGCATTTT. The rearrangement links TRBV20-1 to TRBJ1-5, with D possibly matching TRBD1 (6 bases). Looked up from germline, CDR1 is DFQATT and CDR2 is SNEGSKA (reference sequence). The CDR3 length is 14 residues. Trimming pared 3 bases from V and 5 bases from J, leaving 14 bases between.

J is TRBJ2-5 and V is TRBV27; D call uncertain. Germline V gives CDR1 MNHEY, CDR2 SMNVEV (reference sequence). This CDR3 region has 13 residues. V shed 2 bases and J shed 5 bases, with 9 bases lying between them. The CDR3 loop is CASSLARWETQYF. The CDR3 nucleotides are TGTGCCAGCAGTTTAGCGAGGTGGGAGACCCAGTACTTC.

This chain joins TRBV7-9 and TRBJ2-7, with D unclear. V was trimmed by 1 base and J by 4 bases, leaving 11 bases between them. CDR1 SEHNR and CDR2 FQNEAQ come from the germline V gene (reference sequence). The CDR3 is made up of 14 amino acids. The CDR3 protein is CASSLEPDRYEQYF. The CDR3 DNA is TGTGCCAGCAGCTTAGAACCCGATCGTTACGAGCAGTACTTC.

The chain joins TRBV7-2 to TRBJ2-5; D is possibly TRBD1 (5 bases). Trimming took 3 bases from V and 3 from J, leaving 11 bases between them. This CDR3 is built from 14 residues. Germline V lookup: CDR1 SGHTA, CDR2 FQGNSA. The CDR3 sequence is CASSLDTSKETQYF. Here the CDR3 DNA reads TGTGCCAGCAGCTTGGACACATCAAAAGAGACCCAGTACTTC. Drawing the rest from reference TRBV7-2 and TRBJ2-5, the complete variable domain is GAGVSQSPSNKVTEKGKDVELRCDPISGHTALYWYRQSLGQGLEFLIYFQGNSAPDKSGLPSDRFSAERTGGSVSTLTIQRTQQEDSAVYLCASSLDTSKETQYFGPGTRLLVL.

This clonotype came up many times. The V call is TRBV5-1, the J call TRBJ2-5; no definite D call. V lost 0 bases and J lost 2, with 8 bases in between. Per germline, CDR1 SGHRS and CDR2 YFSETQ. The CDR3 covers 14 residues. The DNA of the CDR3 is TGCGCCAGCAGCTTGGCCAGCAGTCAAGAGACCCAGTACTTC. Its protein is CASSLASSQETQYF.

The chain carries TRBV4-1 and TRBJ1-6; 7 bases fit TRBD1. The V and J ends lost 0 bases and 5 bases, in that order; junction bases with no gene match: 4. Germline-derived CDR1 and CDR2 are MGHRA and YSYEKL. This CDR3 region has 16 residues. CDR3 DNA: TGCGCCAGCAGCCAAGAAGGGACAGCCAATAATTCACCCCTCCACTTT. Protein sequence: CASSQEGTANNSPLHF.